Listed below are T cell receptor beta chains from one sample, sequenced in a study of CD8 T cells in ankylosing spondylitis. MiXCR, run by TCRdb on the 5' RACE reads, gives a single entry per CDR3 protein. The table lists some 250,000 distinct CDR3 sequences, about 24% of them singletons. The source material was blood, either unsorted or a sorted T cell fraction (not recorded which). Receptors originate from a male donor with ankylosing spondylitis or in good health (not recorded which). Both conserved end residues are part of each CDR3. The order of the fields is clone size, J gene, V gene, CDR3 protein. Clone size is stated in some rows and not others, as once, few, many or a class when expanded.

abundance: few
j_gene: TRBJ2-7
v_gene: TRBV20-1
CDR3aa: CSAATSGGAYEQYF

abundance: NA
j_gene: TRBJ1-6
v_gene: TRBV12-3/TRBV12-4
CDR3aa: CASTLTGGSSPLHF

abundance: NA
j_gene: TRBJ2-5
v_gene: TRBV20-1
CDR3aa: CSARDQTTGVEETQYF

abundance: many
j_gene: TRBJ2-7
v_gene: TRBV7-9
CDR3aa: CASSPEGPAEQYF

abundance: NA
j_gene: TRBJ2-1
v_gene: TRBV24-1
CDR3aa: CATSDMKEDSSYNEQFF

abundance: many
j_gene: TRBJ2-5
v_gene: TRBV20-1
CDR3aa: CSAGLLGAGTQYF

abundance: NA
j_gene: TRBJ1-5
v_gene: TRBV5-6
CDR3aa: CASSVGQGFNQPQHF

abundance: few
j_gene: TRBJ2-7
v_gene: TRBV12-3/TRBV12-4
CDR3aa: CASSPPGTGAYEQYF

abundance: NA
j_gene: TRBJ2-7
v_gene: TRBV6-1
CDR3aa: CASSRAGVPREQYF

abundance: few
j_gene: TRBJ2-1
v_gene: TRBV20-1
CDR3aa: CTVRGVYNEQFF

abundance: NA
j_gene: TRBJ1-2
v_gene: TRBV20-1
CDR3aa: CSAREAGTYGYTF

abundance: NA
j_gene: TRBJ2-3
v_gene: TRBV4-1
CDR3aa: CASRKISTDTQYF

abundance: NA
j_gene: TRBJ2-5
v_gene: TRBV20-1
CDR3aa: CSARDVAGGPVETQYF

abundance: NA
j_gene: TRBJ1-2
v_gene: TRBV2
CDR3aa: CASRDPGGYTF

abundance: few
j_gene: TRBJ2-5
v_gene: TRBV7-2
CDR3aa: CASSSTAGTQYF

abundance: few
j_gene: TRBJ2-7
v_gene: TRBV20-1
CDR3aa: CSASLRPSSYEQYF

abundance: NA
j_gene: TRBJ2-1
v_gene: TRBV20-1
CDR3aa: CSAGHGGGPYNEQFF

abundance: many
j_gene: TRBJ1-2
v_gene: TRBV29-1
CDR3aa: CSASDGHYGYTF

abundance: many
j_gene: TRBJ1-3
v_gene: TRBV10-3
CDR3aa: CAIRGNSGNTIYF

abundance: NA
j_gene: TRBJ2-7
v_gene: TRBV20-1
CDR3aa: CSARGTDEQYF

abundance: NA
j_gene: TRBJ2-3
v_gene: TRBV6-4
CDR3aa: CASSVEGRPGPQYF

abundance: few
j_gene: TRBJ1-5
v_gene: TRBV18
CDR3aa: CASSEGGADQPQHF

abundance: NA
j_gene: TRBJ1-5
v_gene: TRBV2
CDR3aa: CASSRGSNQSQHF

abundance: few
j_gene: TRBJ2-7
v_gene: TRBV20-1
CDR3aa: CSASGKGYEQYF

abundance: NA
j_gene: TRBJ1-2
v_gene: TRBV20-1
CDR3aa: CSARGRIDIIGRGYTF

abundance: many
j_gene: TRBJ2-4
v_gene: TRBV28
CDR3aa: CASGGGVAKNIQYF

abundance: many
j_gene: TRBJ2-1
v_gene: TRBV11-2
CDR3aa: CASRRTGRNEQFF

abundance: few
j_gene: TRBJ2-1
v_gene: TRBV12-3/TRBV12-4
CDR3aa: CASSQGTEDNEQFF

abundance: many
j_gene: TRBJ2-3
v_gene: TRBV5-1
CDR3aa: CASREGTAKNTDTQYF

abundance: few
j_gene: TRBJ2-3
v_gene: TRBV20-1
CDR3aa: CSARQGAGGKAQYF

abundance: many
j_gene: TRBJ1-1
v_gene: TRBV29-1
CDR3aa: CSVAGHLNTEAFF

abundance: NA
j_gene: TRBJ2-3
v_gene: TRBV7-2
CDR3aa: CASSPGQGIDTQYF

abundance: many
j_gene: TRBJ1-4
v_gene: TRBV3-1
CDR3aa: CASSQEASEKLFF

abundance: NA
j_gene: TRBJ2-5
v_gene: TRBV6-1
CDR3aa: CASSVEDRMETQYF

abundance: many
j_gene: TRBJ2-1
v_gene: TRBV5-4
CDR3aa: CASSFPDQGSSYNEQFF

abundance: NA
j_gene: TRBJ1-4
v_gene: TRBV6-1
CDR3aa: CASRPTGTGGAGNEKLFF

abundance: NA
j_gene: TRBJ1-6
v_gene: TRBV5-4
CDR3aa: CASSLGADNSPLHF

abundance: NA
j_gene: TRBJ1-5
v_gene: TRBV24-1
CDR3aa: CATSGGGPQHF

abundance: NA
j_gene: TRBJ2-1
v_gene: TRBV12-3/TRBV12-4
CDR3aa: CASSRLRGGGHNEQFF

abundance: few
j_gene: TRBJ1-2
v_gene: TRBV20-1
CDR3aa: CSASVQEAYGYTF

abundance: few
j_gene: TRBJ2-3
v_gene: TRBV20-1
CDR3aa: CSATGLAGATSTDTQYF

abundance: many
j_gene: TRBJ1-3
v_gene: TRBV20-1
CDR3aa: CSVEGGNTIYF

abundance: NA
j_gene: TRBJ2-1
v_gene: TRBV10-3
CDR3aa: CAILAGMYNEQFF

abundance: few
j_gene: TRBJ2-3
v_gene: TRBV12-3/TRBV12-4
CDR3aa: CASSLGGKGDTQYF